These 25 T cell receptor beta chains were sequenced from one sample in a study of CD8 T cells in ankylosing spondylitis. General study results and limits: There was a TCR beta motif, made of eight highly homologous variants, that appeared characteristic of ankylosing spondylitis blood.

For these TCRs, the target antigens are not known. TCRdb re-called the 5' RACE reads through MiXCR, storing one row per CDR3 protein. Of roughly 490,000 distinct CDR3 sequences listed, roughly 5.2% are singletons. Source material: blood, either unsorted or a sorted T cell fraction (not recorded which). The receptors shown here come from a male donor with ankylosing spondylitis.

The table lists this clonotype with many counts. The chain uses TRBV29-1 and TRBJ2-1; TRBD1 might be the D (8 bases). Germline CDR1 SQVTM, CDR2 ANQGSEA. The CDR3 totals 12 residues. Between the trimmed V and J ends, which lost 8 bases and 8 bases, there was a span of 16 bases. CDR3 loop: CSNQGAGDEQFF. The CDR3, as DNA: TGCAGCAACCAGGGGGCGGGGGATGAGCAGTTCTTC.

The table lists this clonotype with many counts. The V gene is TRBV7-3, the J gene TRBJ2-3; tentatively, D is TRBD1 (6 bases). The CDR3 has 15 residues. V gave up 5 bases and J gave up 4 bases, with 16 bases separating them. Per germline, CDR1 SGHTA and CDR2 FQGTGA. The CDR3 DNA follows: TGTGCCAGCAGCATCACAGGGATGAGCGCAGATACGCAGTATTTT. The encoded protein is CASSITGMSADTQYF.

This chain links TRBV12-3 or TRBV12-4 with TRBJ1-4, with D possibly TRBD1 on 6 matching bases. Trimming took off 3 bases at V and 5 bases at J, with 13 bases between the two ends. This CDR3 contains 15 residues. In DNA form, the CDR3 reads TGTGCCAGCAGTTTCAATGGACAGATGAATGAAAAACTGTTTTTT. Its translation is CASSFNGQMNEKLFF.

There are many counts of this clonotype. V usage is TRBV29-1 and J usage is TRBJ2-1; no firm D call. In germline, CDR1 is SQVTM, CDR2 ANQGSEA. The CDR3 spans 12 residues. V was trimmed by 2 bases and J by 5 bases, leaving 7 bases between them. The CDR3 loop reads CSVEPSNNEQFF. In nucleotides, the CDR3 is TGCAGCGTTGAACCCTCAAACAATGAGCAGTTCTTC.

In this sample, this clonotype turned up many times. The genes are TRBV6-1 and TRBJ1-1; D is possibly TRBD1 (5 bases). CDR1 is MNHNS, CDR2 SASEGT, per germline. Trimming stripped 11 bases from V and 3 bases from J, with 7 bases between. The CDR3 consists of 10 residues. The CDR3 sequence: CADRDTEAFF. The CDR3 region has the DNA TGTGCCGACAGAGACACTGAAGCTTTCTTT.

This clonotype came up many times. V is TRBV5-1 and J is TRBJ2-3; D is ambiguous. V was pared by 0 bases and J by 6 bases, with 8 bases between. CDR1 and CDR2 from the germline V gene are SGHRS and YFSETQ. The CDR3 has 13 amino acids. The chain's CDR3 is CASSLEVPDTQYF. The CDR3 DNA reads as TGCGCCAGCAGCTTGGAGGTCCCGGATACGCAGTATTTT.

This chain connects TRBV19 to TRBJ2-7; 8 bases are a match to TRBD1. The germline CDR1 and CDR2 sequences are LNHDA and SQIVND (reference sequence). The V gene end was trimmed by 4 bases and the J gene end by 5 bases; junction bases not matched to a gene: 10. The CDR3 loop spans 15 amino acids. This chain's CDR3 is CASSKYRGAGDEQYF. CDR3 nucleotides: TGTGCCAGTAGTAAATACAGGGGGGCCGGCGACGAGCAGTACTTC.

The V and J genes are TRBV20-1 and TRBJ2-1; D is ambiguous. The CDR3 covers 14 residues. Per germline, CDR1 DFQATT and CDR2 SNEGSKA (reference sequence). The CDR3 here is CCASLAADYNEQFF. The CDR3 nucleotides are TGCTGCGCGAGCCTGGCTGCGGACTACAATGAGCAGTTCTTC.

This clonotype showed up many times. CDR3 nucleotides: TGCGCCAGCAGCCAAGATGGACAAGGTCTGAGGCAGTACTTC. Translated, it gives CASSQDGQGLRQYF. V usage is TRBV4-3 and J usage is TRBJ2-7, with TRBD1 as a possible D gene (5 bases). Germline CDR1 reads LGHNA; CDR2 reads YSLEER. Trimming took 0 bases from V and 9 from J, leaving 15 bases between them. This CDR3 spans 14 amino acids.

This clonotype has ten or more counts. The chain is built from TRBV6-2 or TRBV6-3 and TRBJ2-7, with TRBD2 identical over 9 bases. Germline CDR1 MNHEY, CDR2 SVGEGT. This CDR3 has 16 amino acids. V gave up 1 base and J gave up 1 base; unmatched junction bases: 5. In nucleotides, the CDR3 is TGTGCCAGCAGTTACTTTGGACTAGCGCCATCCTACGAGCAGTACTTC. The encoded protein is CASSYFGLAPSYEQYF.

This clonotype was counted only a few times. V is TRBV20-1 and J is TRBJ2-3; D remains ambiguous. V was trimmed by 3 bases and J by 1 base, leaving 11 bases between them. CDR3 size: 14 residues. The V gene's germline CDR1 is DFQATT and CDR2 SNEGSKA (reference sequence). The CDR3, as DNA: TGCAGTGCTAGTAGGGATTTAGGCACAGATACGCAGTATTTT. Translating it yields CSASRDLGTDTQYF.

The rearrangement uses TRBV6-2 or TRBV6-3 and TRBJ2-7; 12 bases fit TRBD2. The CDR3 sequence is 15 residues long. Germline loops: CDR1 MNHEY, CDR2 SVGEGT. Germline trimming cut 2 bases from V and 6 bases from J; bases unmatched to any gene: 5. CDR3 residues: CASSYHTSGRREQYF. Here the CDR3 DNA reads TGTGCCAGCAGTTACCATACTAGCGGGAGGCGCGAGCAGTACTTC.

Ten or more counts support this clonotype. The V and J genes are TRBV7-6 and TRBJ2-1; D possibly uses TRBD1 or TRBD2 (5 bases each). CDR3 length: 14 residues. Germline V gives CDR1 SGHVS, CDR2 FNYEAQ. Trimming removed 2 bases at V and 5 bases at J, with 10 bases between. CDR3 sequence reads: CASSLWDGDNEQFF. In DNA, the CDR3 is TGTGCCAGCAGCTTATGGGACGGCGACAATGAGCAGTTCTTC.

This clonotype was recorded at least ten times. V is TRBV6-2 or TRBV6-3 and J is TRBJ1-5; D is unclear. This CDR3 has 14 residues. Germline V CDR1 and CDR2: MNHEY, SVGEGT. Trimming cost V 2 bases and J 4 bases, with 9 bases left between them. In DNA form, the CDR3 reads TGTGCCAGCAGTTACATAGCGGGGAATCAGCCCCAGCATTTT. This encodes CASSYIAGNQPQHF.

This clonotype was seen at least ten times. The chain has TRBV4-2 and TRBJ2-1, with 8 bases aligning to TRBD1. The CDR3 is 15 amino acids. V shed 4 bases and J 3 bases; nucleotides not matched to a gene: 5. The germline V gene encodes CDR1 LGHNA and CDR2 YNFKEQ. In nucleotides, the CDR3 is TGTGCCAGCAGCCCGGACAGGGATATCTACAATGAGCAGTTCTTC. It encodes CASSPDRDIYNEQFF.

In this sample, this clonotype turned up a few times. V usage is TRBV6-5 and J usage is TRBJ2-3, with D possibly being TRBD1 (5 bases). V was shortened by 2 bases and J by 8 bases, with 14 bases between the two germline ends. CDR1 and CDR2 (germline): MNHEY, SVGAGI. The CDR3 covers 14 residues. CDR3 sequence reads: CASSYPRQGGTQYF. CDR3 DNA: TGTGCCAGCAGTTACCCCCGGCAGGGTGGTACGCAGTATTTT.

This clonotype was detected many times. The chain couples TRBV5-1 to TRBJ1-3, with D unclear. The CDR3 runs to 16 residues. Germline V gene lookup returns CDR1 SGHRS and CDR2 YFSETQ. Trimming left V 0 bases short and J 0 bases short, with 10 bases between. CDR3 amino acids: CASSLGGPSSGNTIYF. Here the CDR3 DNA reads TGCGCCAGCAGCTTGGGCGGACCGAGCTCTGGAAACACCATATATTTT.

On this clonotype itself: The CDR3 does not close with the conserved phenylalanine or tryptophan, likely indicating a read error. CDR3 protein: CASSPQGTGELFS. The CDR3 DNA reads as TGTGCCAGCAGCCCACAGGGGACCGGGGAGCTGTTTTCT. The chain joins TRBV6-2 or TRBV6-3 to TRBJ2-2, with 7 bases lining up with TRBD1. Trimming at V came to 6 bases and at J to 5 bases, leaving 3 bases not matched to a gene. The CDR3 is 13 residues long. The germline gives CDR1 MNHEY, CDR2 SVGEGT.

Note on this clonotype: This may stem from a read error, because a much larger clone lies one nucleotide away. The gene calls are TRBV10-3 and TRBJ2-7, with unresolved D. The CDR3 consists of 14 residues. The germline V gene has CDR1 ENHRY and CDR2 SYGVKD. V was pared by 0 bases and J by 8 bases, with 14 bases between. The CDR3 protein is CAISESSELTKQYF. The DNA of the CDR3 is TGTGCCATCAGTGAGTCTTCAGAGCTGACCAAGCAGTACTTC.

This clonotype has a count of ten or more. CDR3 protein: CASSSMTGFSYNEQFF. CDR3 nucleotides: TGTGCCAGCAGTTCCATGACAGGGTTCTCCTACAATGAGCAGTTCTTC. The rearrangement links TRBV12-3 or TRBV12-4 to TRBJ2-1, with TRBD1 matching 7 bases. The CDR3 has 16 residues. Losses at the gene ends were 4 bases for V and 0 bases for J; bases not matched to a gene: 6.

This clonotype was found a few times. V and J are TRBV18 and TRBJ2-1; D is undetermined. The CDR3 has 15 amino acids. V gave up 3 bases and J gave up 0 bases, with 9 bases separating them. Germline CDR1 is KGHSH and CDR2 is LQKENI. The CDR3 here is CASSPQAGSYNEQFF. The CDR3 DNA reads TGTGCCAGCTCACCTCAGGCTGGCTCCTACAATGAGCAGTTCTTC.

This clonotype showed up many times. The chain combines TRBV5-8 with TRBJ2-1; D is unclear. Between the trimmed V and J ends, which lost 4 bases and 7 bases, there was a span of 3 bases. This CDR3 is 10 amino acids long. CDR1 is SGHTS, CDR2 YDEGEE, per germline. CDR3 in DNA: TGTGCCAGCAGCCAGAATGAGCAGTTCTTC. It is translated as CASSQNEQFF.

The chain employs TRBV28 and TRBJ1-5; no reliable D call. Per the germline V gene, CDR1 is MDHEN and CDR2 is SYDVKM. Trimming removed 7 bases from V and 9 bases from J, with 13 bases in between. This CDR3 region has 12 residues. DNA for the CDR3: TGTGCCAGCATAACGGGGTCCGCGCCCCAGCATTTT. Translated: CASITGSAPQHF. Supplemented by reference TRBV28 and TRBJ1-5, the full variable domain reads DVKVTQSSRYLVKRTGEKVFLECVQDMDHENMFWYRQDPGLGLRLIYFSYDVKMKEKGDIPEGYSVSREKKERFSLILESASTNQTSMYLCASITGSAPQHFGDGTRLSIL.

This clonotype was seen more than once but under ten times. This chain links TRBV6-1 with TRBJ2-5; unclear D gene. The germline CDR1 and CDR2 sequences are MNHNS and SASEGT. Trimming stripped 6 bases from V and 2 bases from J, with 16 bases between. CDR3 length equals 15 residues. DNA for the CDR3: TGTGCCAGCAGCCCCCTTTTAGCAGATCAAGAGACCCAGTACTTC. Translating gives CASSPLLADQETQYF.

This clonotype has a count of ten or more. The chain recombines TRBV10-3 with TRBJ2-7; 7 positions agree with TRBD2. CDR3 length: 16 residues. CDR1 is ENHRY, CDR2 SYGVKD, per germline. J gave up 0 bases and V 3 bases, and 8 bases lay outside the gene matches. The CDR3 nucleotides read TGTGCCATCAGTGATTGGGCAGCGGGGAGCTCCTACGAGCAGTACTTC. Amino acids: CAISDWAAGSSYEQYF.